This T cell receptor beta chain stems from a study of blood T cells in healthy people across ages. Points from the study as a whole: PBMCs that were unsorted prevented a conclusive naive versus antigen-experienced comparison. Naive CD4+ cells and diversity were both higher in long-lived donors than in aged donors. TCR beta diversity, measured per million T cells, fell in a roughly linear way with age.

For the second PCR, which ran for roughly 6 to 12 cycles, a sample-barcoded 5' primer and a J-beta primer mix were used. TCRdb redid the calling of the 5' RACE reads with MiXCR, one entry per CDR3 protein. The repertoire holds 550,000 to 700,000 distinct CDR3 sequences, with 25% to 30% as singletons. CDR1 LNHNV and CDR2 YYDKDF come from the germline V gene (reference sequence). Trimming removed 5 bases at V and 0 bases at J, with 15 bases between. There are 16 residues in the CDR3. Those donating, healthy Caucasian individuals from Russia, were aged about 6 to 95. This clonotype was seen more than once but under ten times. Its antigen remains unknown.

The genes are TRBV15 and TRBJ2-3, with D possibly being TRBD2 (6 bases). Source material: blood. The TCR originated in a woman in her 70s in good health. The CDR3 DNA reads TGTGCCACCAGCCCCCGGGGGAGAGGTAGCACAGATACGCAGTATTTT. Amino acid sequence: CATSPRGRGSTDTQYF.